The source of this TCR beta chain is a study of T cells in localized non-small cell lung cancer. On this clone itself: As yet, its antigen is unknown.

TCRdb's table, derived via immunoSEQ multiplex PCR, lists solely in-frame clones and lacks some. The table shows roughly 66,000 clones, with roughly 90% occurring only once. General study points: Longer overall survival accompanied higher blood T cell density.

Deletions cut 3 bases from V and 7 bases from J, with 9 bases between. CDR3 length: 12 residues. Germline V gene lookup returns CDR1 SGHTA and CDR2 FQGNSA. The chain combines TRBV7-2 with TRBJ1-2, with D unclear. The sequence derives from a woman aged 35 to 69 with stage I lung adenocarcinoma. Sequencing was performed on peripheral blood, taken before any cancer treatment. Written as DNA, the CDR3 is TGTGCCAGCAGCTTCTTTGGAGGTGGCTACACCTTC. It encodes CASSFFGGGYTF. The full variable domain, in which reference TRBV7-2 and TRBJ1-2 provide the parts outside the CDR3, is GAGVSQSPSNKVTEKGKDVELRCDPISGHTALYWYRQSLGQGLEFLIYFQGNSAPDKSGLPSDRFSAERTGGSVSTLTIQRTQQEDSAVYLCASSFFGGGYTFGSGTRLTVV.